Listed here are 24 T cell receptor beta chains from one sample, sequenced in a study of STAT5B mutations in CD4+ large granular lymphocyte leukemia. Libraries were prepared by immunoSEQ multiplex PCR; TCRdb keeps only in-frame clonotypes and omits some of them. This sample has about 32,000 clones, with around four fifths found just once. Sequencing was done on a sample of CD4+ T cells from blood buffy coats. These receptors were collected from a human donor in good health.

CDR3 bases: TGTGCCAGTAGTACCCTCCGGGGGGAGGTGAATGGCTACACCTTC. Protein sequence: CASSTLRGEVNGYTF. This rearrangement joins TRBV19 to TRBJ1-2; D perhaps matches TRBD1 (5 bases). Trimming removed 4 bases at V and 6 bases at J, with 18 bases between. The CDR3 has 15 amino acids. Germline CDR1 reads LNHDA; CDR2 reads SQIVND (reference sequence).

The rearrangement links TRBV5-1 to TRBJ2-1; D gene unclear. The CDR3 has 12 amino acids. V shed 0 bases and J shed 9 bases, with 7 bases lying between them. From germline, CDR1 is SGHRS and CDR2 YFSETQ. The CDR3 DNA is TGCGCCAGCAGCTTGGAGCGAGGTGAGCAGTTCTTC. Protein product: CASSLERGEQFF.

The rearrangement joins TRBV5-1 to TRBJ1-6, with D perhaps matching TRBD1 (6 bases). CDR3 size: 18 residues. Germline V lookup: CDR1 SGHRS, CDR2 YFSETQ. V lost 4 bases and J lost 5, with 22 bases in between. CDR3 DNA: TGCGCCAGCAGCCCAAGACCTTCTACAGGGAATAATAATTCACCCCTCCACTTT. This translates into CASSPRPSTGNNNSPLHF.

In its sample, this clone was seen once. The genes are TRBV5-6 and TRBJ2-6; possible D gene TRBD1, 6 bases. V was clipped by 0 bases and J by 0 bases, with 10 bases between them. CDR3 length: 17 amino acids. The germline CDR1 and CDR2 sequences are SGHDT and YYEEEE. In DNA, the CDR3 is TGTGCCAGCAGCTTGGGGGACAACCTCTCTGGGGCCAACGTCCTGACTTTC. Translated, it gives CASSLGDNLSGANVLTF.

This rearrangement joins TRBV5-4 to TRBJ2-2, with D uncertain. V was cut by 3 bases and J by 2 bases, with 11 bases left in between. The CDR3 totals 15 residues. Germline V gene sequence: CDR1 SGHNT, CDR2 YYREEE (reference sequence). CDR3 in amino acids: CASSWSWENTGELFF. The CDR3 nucleotides read TGTGCCAGCAGCTGGAGTTGGGAAAACACCGGGGAGCTGTTTTTT.

The V and J genes are TRBV11-2 and TRBJ2-2; D uncertain. V lost 1 base and J 7 bases, leaving 10 bases between the germline ends. The germline V gene encodes CDR1 SGHAT and CDR2 FQNNGV. This CDR3 has 14 amino acids. The CDR3 spells CASSLVPDGGELFF. The CDR3 DNA reads as TGTGCCAGCAGCTTAGTCCCCGATGGCGGGGAGCTGTTTTTT.

This chain connects TRBV7-9 to TRBJ1-1; D is uncertain. CDR1 and CDR2 (germline): SEHNR, FQNEAQ (reference sequence). The CDR3 runs 13 residues. V lost 7 bases to trimming and J lost 0 bases, with 9 bases between them. CDR3 region: CASTQLVNTEAFF. The CDR3 DNA follows: TGTGCCAGCACGCAGCTCGTGAACACTGAAGCTTTCTTT.

This rearrangement joins TRBV7-9 to TRBJ2-5; no reliable D call. Trimming shortened V by 5 bases and J by 7 bases, and 11 bases separated the two germline ends. Per germline, CDR1 SEHNR and CDR2 FQNEAQ (reference sequence). The CDR3 has 12 amino acids. The CDR3: CASSLPFGTQYF. CDR3 DNA: TGTGCCAGCAGCCTGCCCTTCGGGACCCAGTACTTC.

This clone appeared a single time. The chain joins TRBV6-5 to TRBJ2-7; 8 bases map to TRBD1. CDR1 is MNHEY, CDR2 SVGAGI, per germline. V trimming: 7 bases; J trimming: 5 bases; junction bases outside the gene matches: 10. The CDR3 has 14 amino acids. The DNA for the CDR3 is TGTGCCAGCAATGGACAGGGTCGCTCGGACGAGCAGTACTTC. Encoded protein: CASNGQGRSDEQYF.

The rearrangement links TRBV28 to TRBJ2-7; 11 nucleotides line up with TRBD2. The CDR3 is 15 residues long. Germline lookup yields CDR1 MDHEN and CDR2 SYDVKM. J was trimmed by 2 bases and V by 6 bases; bases with no gene match: 6. CDR3 protein: CASRPQLAGAYEQYF. CDR3 nucleotide sequence: TGTGCCAGCAGGCCCCAACTAGCGGGAGCCTACGAGCAGTACTTC.

The V call is TRBV5-8, the J call TRBJ2-7; possibly TRBD2 for D (5 bases). The CDR3 extends over 16 amino acids. The V gene lost 4 bases and the J gene lost 4 bases, with 21 bases spanning the gap. The V gene's germline CDR1 is SGHTS and CDR2 YDEGEE. CDR3 DNA sequence: TGTGCCAGCAGCCTTGGGAGTAGTTGGAGTCTTTACGAGCAGTACTTC. This encodes CASSLGSSWSLYEQYF.

The rearrangement joins TRBV5-8 to TRBJ2-3; 8 positions agree with TRBD1. V shed 3 bases and J 3 bases; nucleotides not matched to a gene: 12. This CDR3 is built from 17 residues. Per germline, CDR1 SGHTS and CDR2 YDEGEE. The CDR3 region has the DNA TGTGCCAGCAGCTCCGGGACCCTACAGGGGGAAACAGATACGCAGTATTTT. Translation gives CASSSGTLQGETDTQYF.

The chain links TRBV30 to TRBJ2-7, with 13 bases lining up with TRBD2. The CDR3 is 14 residues long. The V segment lost 4 bases and the J segment 3 bases; nucleotides outside the gene matches: 3. CDR1 and CDR2 (germline): GTSNPN, SVGIG (reference sequence). The CDR3 region is CAWTLAGGIYEQYF. As DNA, the CDR3 is TGTGCCTGGACACTAGCGGGAGGGATCTACGAGCAGTACTTC.

The sample holds a few counts of this clone. The rearrangement joins TRBV30 to TRBJ1-2; no reliable D call. CDR1 is GTSNPN and CDR2 is SVGIG in the germline V gene (reference sequence). The CDR3 is 14 amino acids. V lost 6 bases and J 8 bases, leaving 22 bases between the germline ends. CDR3 sequence (DNA): TGTGCCTGTCTAAACAGCCAACCCCCATACGGCTACACCTTC. Translating it yields CACLNSQPPYGYTF.

This chain links TRBV6-4 with TRBJ2-7, with 8 nucleotides matching TRBD1. This CDR3 spans 15 amino acids. J lost 6 bases, V lost 6 bases, and 13 bases had no gene match. Looked up from germline, CDR1 is MRHNA and CDR2 is SNTAGT. CDR3 sequence (DNA): TGTGCCAGCAGCCCACGTCACAGGGGGTACCCCGAGCAGTACTTC. Translation: CASSPRHRGYPEQYF.

The chain carries TRBV5-1 and TRBJ2-5, with D unresolved. CDR3 length equals 14 residues. Germline V gene sequence: CDR1 SGHRS, CDR2 YFSETQ. V lost 0 bases, J lost 2 bases, and 8 bases lay in between. CDR3 region: CASSLAPGQETQYF. CDR3 sequence (DNA): TGCGCCAGCAGCTTGGCCCCCGGGCAAGAGACCCAGTACTTC.

The CDR3 is CASSPRSGGTYEQYF. CDR3 coding DNA: TGTGCCAGCAGTCCCAGATCGGGGGGTACCTACGAGCAGTACTTC. The chain is built from TRBV6-6 and TRBJ2-7; 7 bases are a match to TRBD2. The germline V gene encodes CDR1 MNHNY and CDR2 SVGAGI (reference sequence). V dropped 5 bases and J dropped 2; count of bases not matched to a gene: 9. There are 15 residues in the CDR3.

The V and J genes are TRBV7-2 and TRBJ2-2; D is uncertain. Germline V gives CDR1 SGHTA, CDR2 FQGNSA. V was trimmed by 0 bases and J by 0 bases, leaving 5 bases between them. The CDR3 has 15 amino acids. CDR3 DNA sequence: TGTGCCAGCAGCTTAGCGTCGTCGAACACCGGGGAGCTGTTTTTT. Its protein product is CASSLASSNTGELFF.

This clone was picked up one time. The gene calls are TRBV28 and TRBJ2-7; D gene unclear. The CDR3 is 11 residues long. Germline values: CDR1 MDHEN, CDR2 SYDVKM. The V gene lost 10 bases and the J gene lost 0 bases, with 7 bases spanning the gap. CDR3 DNA: TGTGCCAACAAGAGCTCCTACGAGCAGTACTTC. Protein sequence: CANKSSYEQYF.

This chain links TRBV27 with TRBJ1-4; D is possibly TRBD1 (5 bases). This CDR3 region has 15 residues. Germline CDR1 and CDR2: MNHEY and SMNVEV (reference sequence). Trimming stripped 6 bases from V and 5 bases from J, with 16 bases between. The DNA of the CDR3 is TGTGCCAGCAGCCCCCCTTCCCAGGGCAATGAAAAACTGTTTTTT. Residues: CASSPPSQGNEKLFF.

This clone was found a few times. The chain combines TRBV7-2 with TRBJ1-5; no clear D. V was cut by 5 bases and J by 7 bases, with 18 bases left in between. This CDR3 is 15 amino acids long. Per germline, CDR1 SGHTA and CDR2 FQGNSA. The chain's CDR3 is CASSQLTGSTQPQHF. In nucleotides, the CDR3 is TGTGCCAGCAGCCAATTAACCGGGTCTACGCAGCCCCAGCATTTT.

The rearrangement links TRBV7-9 to TRBJ2-1, with 11 bases lining up with TRBD2. The CDR3 sequence is 16 residues long. Losses at the gene ends were 0 bases for V and 2 bases for J; bases not matched to a gene: 0. CDR1 SEHNR and CDR2 FQNEAQ come from the germline V gene (reference sequence). CDR3: CASSLASGRAYNEQFF. The CDR3, as DNA: TGTGCCAGCAGCTTAGCTAGCGGGAGGGCCTACAATGAGCAGTTCTTC.

This clone has only one observation. The rearrangement uses TRBV28 and TRBJ2-4, with D unclear. Deletions cut 5 bases from V and 7 bases from J, with 6 bases between. Germline V gene lookup returns CDR1 MDHEN and CDR2 SYDVKM. This CDR3 is 11 amino acids long. CDR3: CASSPGNIQYF. Here the CDR3 DNA reads TGTGCCAGCAGTCCAGGCAACATTCAGTACTTC.

This chain joins TRBV28 and TRBJ1-2; TRBD1 aligns across 10 bases. The CDR3 is 15 residues long. With 0 bases clipped from V and 7 bases from J, the junction kept 5 bases outside the gene matches. Germline loops: CDR1 MDHEN, CDR2 SYDVKM. This CDR3 reads CASSLWGTGERGYTF. The CDR3 region has the DNA TGTGCCAGCAGTTTATGGGGGACAGGGGAGCGTGGCTACACCTTC.